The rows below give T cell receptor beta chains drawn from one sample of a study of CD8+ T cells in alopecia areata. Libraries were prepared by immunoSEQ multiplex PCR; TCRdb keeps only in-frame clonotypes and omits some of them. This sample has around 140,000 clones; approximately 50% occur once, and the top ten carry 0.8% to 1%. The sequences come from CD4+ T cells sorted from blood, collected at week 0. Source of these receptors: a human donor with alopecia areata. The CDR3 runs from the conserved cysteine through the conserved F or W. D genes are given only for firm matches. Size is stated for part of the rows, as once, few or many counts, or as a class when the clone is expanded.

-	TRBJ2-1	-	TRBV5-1	CASSQAGTTENEQFF	TGCGCCAGCAGCCAGGCCGGGACAACGGAGAATGAGCAGTTCTTC
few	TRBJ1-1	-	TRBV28	CASSLISLNTEAFF	TGTGCCAGCAGCCTTATTAGTTTGAACACTGAAGCTTTCTTT
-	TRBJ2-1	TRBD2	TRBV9	CASSVDSDGRLGEQFF	TGTGCCAGCAGCGTAGACTCAGACGGGAGGCTTGGTGAGCAGTTCTTC
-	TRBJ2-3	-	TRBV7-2	CASSFDTNTDTQYF	TGTGCCAGCAGCTTTGATACTAACACAGATACGCAGTATTTT
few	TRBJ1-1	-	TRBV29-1	CSVAWITEAFF	TGCAGCGTTGCCTGGATCACTGAAGCTTTCTTT
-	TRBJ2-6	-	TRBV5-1	CASSLGSSGANVLTF	TGCGCCAGCAGCTTGGGGAGCTCTGGGGCCAACGTCCTGACTTTC
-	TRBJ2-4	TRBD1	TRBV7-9	CASSSGQGVAKNIQYF	TGTGCCAGCAGCTCCGGACAGGGGGTAGCCAAAAACATTCAGTACTTC
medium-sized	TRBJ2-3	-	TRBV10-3	CAISLVSQSSTDTQYF	TGTGCCATCAGTCTAGTCAGTCAAAGTAGCACAGATACGCAGTATTTT
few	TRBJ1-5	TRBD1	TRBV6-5	CASSVTGGNQPQHF	TGTGCCAGCAGTGTCACAGGGGGCAATCAGCCCCAGCATTTT
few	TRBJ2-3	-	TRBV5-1	CASSTSGSTDTQYF	TGCGCCAGCAGCACCAGCGGGAGCACAGATACGCAGTATTTT
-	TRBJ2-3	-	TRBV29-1	CSVGAWGTDTQYF	TGCAGCGTTGGGGCATGGGGCACAGATACGCAGTATTTT
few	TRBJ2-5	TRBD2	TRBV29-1	CSVATSGSKARETQYF	TGCAGCGTTGCAACTAGCGGGAGTAAGGCACGAGAGACCCAGTACTTC